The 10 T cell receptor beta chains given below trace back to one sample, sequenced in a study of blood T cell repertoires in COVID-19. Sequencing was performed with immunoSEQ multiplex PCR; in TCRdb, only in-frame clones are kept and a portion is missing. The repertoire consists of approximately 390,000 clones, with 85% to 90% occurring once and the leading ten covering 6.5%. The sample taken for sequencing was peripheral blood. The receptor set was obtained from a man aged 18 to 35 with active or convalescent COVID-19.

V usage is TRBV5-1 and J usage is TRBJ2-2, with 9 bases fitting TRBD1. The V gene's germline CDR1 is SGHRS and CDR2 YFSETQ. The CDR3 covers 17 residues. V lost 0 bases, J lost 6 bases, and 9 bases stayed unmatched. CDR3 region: CASSLGGQGLFAGELFF. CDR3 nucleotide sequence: TGCGCCAGCAGCTTGGGGGGACAGGGTTTATTCGCCGGGGAGCTGTTTTTT.

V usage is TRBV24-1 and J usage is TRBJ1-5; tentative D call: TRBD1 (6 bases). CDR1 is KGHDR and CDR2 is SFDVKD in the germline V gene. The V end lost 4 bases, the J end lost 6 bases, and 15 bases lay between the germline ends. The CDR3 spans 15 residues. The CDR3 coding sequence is TGTGCCACCAGTGACTCCGGGACACTTTCTCAGCCCCAGCATTTT. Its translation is CATSDSGTLSQPQHF.

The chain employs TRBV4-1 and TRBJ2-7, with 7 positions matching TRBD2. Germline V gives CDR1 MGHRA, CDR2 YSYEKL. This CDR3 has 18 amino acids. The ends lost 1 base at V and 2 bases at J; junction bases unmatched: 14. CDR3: CASSQVGGSWRDPYEQYF. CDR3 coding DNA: TGCGCCAGCAGCCAAGTTGGCGGGAGTTGGCGGGACCCCTACGAGCAGTACTTC.

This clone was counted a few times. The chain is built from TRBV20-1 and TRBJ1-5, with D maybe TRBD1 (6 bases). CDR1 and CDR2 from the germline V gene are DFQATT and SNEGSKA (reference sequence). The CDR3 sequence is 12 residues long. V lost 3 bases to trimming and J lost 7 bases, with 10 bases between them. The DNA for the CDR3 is TGCAGTGCTAGTTTACAGGGCCAGCCCCAGCATTTT. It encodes CSASLQGQPQHF.

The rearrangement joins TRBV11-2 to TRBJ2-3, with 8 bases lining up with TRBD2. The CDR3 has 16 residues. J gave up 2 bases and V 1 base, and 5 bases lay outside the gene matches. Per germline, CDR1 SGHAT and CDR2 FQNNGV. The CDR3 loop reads CASSLVAGGLTDTQYF. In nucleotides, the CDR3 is TGTGCCAGCAGCTTAGTGGCGGGGGGCCTCACAGATACGCAGTATTTT.

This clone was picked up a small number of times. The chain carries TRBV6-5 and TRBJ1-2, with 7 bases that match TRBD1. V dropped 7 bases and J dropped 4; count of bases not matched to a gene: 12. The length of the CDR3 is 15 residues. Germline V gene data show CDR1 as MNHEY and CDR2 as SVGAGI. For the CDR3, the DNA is TGTGCCAGCACTCCGTCGTGGACAGGAGGCTATGGCTACACCTTC. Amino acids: CASTPSWTGGYGYTF.

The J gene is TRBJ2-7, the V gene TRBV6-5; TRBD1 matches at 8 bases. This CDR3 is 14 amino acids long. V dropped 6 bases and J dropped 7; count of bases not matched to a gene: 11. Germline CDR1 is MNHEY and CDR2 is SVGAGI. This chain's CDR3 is CASSPQGAGGEQYF. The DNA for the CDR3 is TGTGCCAGCAGCCCCCAGGGGGCGGGCGGGGAGCAGTACTTC.

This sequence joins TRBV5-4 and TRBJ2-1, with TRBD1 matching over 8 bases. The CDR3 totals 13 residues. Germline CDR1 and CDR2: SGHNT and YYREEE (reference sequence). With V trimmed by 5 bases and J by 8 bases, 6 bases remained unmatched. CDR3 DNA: TGTGCCAGCAGTCCCGGACAGGGTGATGAGCAGTTCTTC. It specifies CASSPGQGDEQFF.

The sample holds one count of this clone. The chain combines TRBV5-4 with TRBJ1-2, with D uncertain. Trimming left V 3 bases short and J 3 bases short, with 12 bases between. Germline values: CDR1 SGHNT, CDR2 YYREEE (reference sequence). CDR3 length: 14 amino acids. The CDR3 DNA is TGTGCCAGCAGCTCGTTTCAACGGGACTATGGCTACACCTTC. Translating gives CASSSFQRDYGYTF.

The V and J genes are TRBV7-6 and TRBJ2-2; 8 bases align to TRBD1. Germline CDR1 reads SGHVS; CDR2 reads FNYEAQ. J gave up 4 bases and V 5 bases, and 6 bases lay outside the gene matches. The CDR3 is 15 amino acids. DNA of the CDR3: TGTGCCAGCAGCACCCAGGGGGCCAGCACCGGGGAGCTGTTTTTT. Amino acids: CASSTQGASTGELFF.